This T cell receptor (beta chain) is drawn from a study of technical replicates of blood from a few donors. Clones were sequenced by immunoSEQ multiplex PCR, and TCRdb holds only the in-frame ones, with some missing. The sample yields some 60,000 clones, about 95% seen once. The CDR3 is 13 residues long. CDR1 and CDR2 from the germline V gene are SQVTM and ANQGSEA. V lost 4 bases to trimming and J lost 3 bases, with 13 bases between them. This clonotype was sampled from a human donor in good health. Some clones in this sample may be carry-over from other donors' samples. This chain links TRBV29-1 with TRBJ2-7, with D possibly TRBD1 on 5 matching bases. The specimen was PBMCs. In nucleotides, the CDR3 is TGCAGCGTTGGCCTAGGGGTTCGCTACGAGCAGTACTTC. Translated: CSVGLGVRYEQYF.